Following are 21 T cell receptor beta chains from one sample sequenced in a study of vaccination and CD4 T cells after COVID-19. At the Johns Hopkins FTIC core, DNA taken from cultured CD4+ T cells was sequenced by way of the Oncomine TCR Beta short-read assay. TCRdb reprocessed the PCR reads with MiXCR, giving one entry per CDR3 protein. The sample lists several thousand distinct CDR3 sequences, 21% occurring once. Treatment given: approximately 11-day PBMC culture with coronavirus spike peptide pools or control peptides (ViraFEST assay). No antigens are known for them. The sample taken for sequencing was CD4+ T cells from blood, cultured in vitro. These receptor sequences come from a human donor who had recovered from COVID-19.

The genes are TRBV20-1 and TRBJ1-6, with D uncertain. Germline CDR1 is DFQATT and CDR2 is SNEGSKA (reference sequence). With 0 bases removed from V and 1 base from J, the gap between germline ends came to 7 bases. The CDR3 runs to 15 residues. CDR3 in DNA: TGCAGTGCTAGAGAAGATGGGTCCTATAATTCACCCCTCCACTTT. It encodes CSAREDGSYNSPLHF.

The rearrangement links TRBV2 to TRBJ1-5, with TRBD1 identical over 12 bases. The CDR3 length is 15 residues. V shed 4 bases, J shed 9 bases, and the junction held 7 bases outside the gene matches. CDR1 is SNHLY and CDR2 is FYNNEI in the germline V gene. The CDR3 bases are TGTGCCAGCAGTGCCGGGACAGGGGGCTTTCCGCCCCAGCATTTT. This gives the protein CASSAGTGGFPPQHF.

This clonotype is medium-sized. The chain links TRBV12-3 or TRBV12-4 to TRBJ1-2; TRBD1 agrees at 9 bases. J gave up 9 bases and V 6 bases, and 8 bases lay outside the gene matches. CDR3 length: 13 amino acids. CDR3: CASRPTGGRSYTF. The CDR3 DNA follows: TGTGCCAGCAGGCCTACAGGGGGCAGGAGCTACACCTTC.

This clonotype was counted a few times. CDR3 sequence: CASSSIAGAYTDTQYF. DNA of the CDR3: TGTGCCAGCAGTTCTATAGCGGGGGCCTACACAGATACGCAGTATTTT. V and J are TRBV6-5 and TRBJ2-3, with 9 bases matching TRBD2. The V segment lost 4 bases and the J segment 2 bases; nucleotides outside the gene matches: 7. The CDR3 totals 16 residues. CDR1 and CDR2 (germline): MNHEY, SVGAGI.

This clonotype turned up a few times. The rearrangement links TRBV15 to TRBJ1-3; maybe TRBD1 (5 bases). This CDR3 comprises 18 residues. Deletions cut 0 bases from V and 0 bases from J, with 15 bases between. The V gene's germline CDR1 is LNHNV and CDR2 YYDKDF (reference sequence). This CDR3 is CATSRDGRQWNSGNTIYF. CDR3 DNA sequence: TGTGCCACCAGCAGAGATGGTAGACAGTGGAACTCTGGAAACACCATATATTTT.

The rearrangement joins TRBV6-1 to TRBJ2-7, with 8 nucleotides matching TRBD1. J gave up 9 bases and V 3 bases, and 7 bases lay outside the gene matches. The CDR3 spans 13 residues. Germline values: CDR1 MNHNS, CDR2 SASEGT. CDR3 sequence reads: CASSDPGGVGQYF. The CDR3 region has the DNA TGTGCCAGCAGTGACCCAGGGGGCGTGGGGCAGTACTTC.

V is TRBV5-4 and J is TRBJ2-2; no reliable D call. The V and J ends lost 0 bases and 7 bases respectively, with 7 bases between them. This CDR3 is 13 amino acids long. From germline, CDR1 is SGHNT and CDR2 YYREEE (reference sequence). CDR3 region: CASSLVKGGELFF. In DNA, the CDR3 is TGTGCCAGCAGCTTGGTGAAGGGCGGGGAGCTGTTTTTT.

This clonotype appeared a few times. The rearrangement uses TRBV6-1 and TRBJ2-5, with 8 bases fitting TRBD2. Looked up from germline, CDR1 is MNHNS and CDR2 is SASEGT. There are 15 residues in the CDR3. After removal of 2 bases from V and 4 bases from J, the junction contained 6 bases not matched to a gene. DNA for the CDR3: TGTGCCAGCAGTGAATGGACGGGGGGGGGAGAGACCCAGTACTTC. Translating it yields CASSEWTGGGETQYF.

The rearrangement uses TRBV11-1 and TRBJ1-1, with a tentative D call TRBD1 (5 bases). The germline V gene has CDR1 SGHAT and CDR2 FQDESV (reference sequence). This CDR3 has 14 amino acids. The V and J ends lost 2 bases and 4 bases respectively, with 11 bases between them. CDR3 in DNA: TGTGCCAGCAGCTTACAGGGCGGCGCCACTGAAGCTTTCTTT. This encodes CASSLQGGATEAFF.

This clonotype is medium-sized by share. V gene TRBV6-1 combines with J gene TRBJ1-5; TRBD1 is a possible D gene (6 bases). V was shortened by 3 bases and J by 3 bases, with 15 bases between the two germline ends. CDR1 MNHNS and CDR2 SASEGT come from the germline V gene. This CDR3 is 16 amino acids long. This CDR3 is CASSERGGANNQPQHF. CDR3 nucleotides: TGTGCCAGCAGTGAGCGGGGGGGGGCTAACAATCAGCCCCAGCATTTT.

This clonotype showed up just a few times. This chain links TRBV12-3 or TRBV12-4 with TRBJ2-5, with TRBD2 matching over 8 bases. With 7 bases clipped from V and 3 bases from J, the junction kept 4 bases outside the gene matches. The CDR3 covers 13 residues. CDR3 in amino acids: CASTPGLEETQYF. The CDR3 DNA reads TGTGCCAGCACTCCGGGACTAGAAGAGACCCAGTACTTC.

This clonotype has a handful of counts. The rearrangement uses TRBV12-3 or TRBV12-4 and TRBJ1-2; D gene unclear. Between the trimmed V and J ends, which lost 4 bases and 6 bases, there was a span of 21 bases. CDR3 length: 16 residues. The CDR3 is CASSSTGWAPGDGYTF. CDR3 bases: TGTGCCAGCAGTTCTACCGGGTGGGCCCCAGGAGATGGCTACACCTTC.

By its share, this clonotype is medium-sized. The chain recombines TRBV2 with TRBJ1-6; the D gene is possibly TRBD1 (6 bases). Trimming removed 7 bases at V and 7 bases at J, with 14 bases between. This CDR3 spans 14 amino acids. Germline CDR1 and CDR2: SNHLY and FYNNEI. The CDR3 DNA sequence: TGTGCCAGCAACCACGGGGGCCGGAATTCACCCCTCCACTTT. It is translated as CASNHGGRNSPLHF. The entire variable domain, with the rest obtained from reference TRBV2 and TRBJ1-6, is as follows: EPEVTQTPSHQVTQMGQEVILRCVPISNHLYFYWYRQILGQKVEFLVSFYNNEISEKSEIFDDQFSVERPDGSNFTLKIRSTKLEDSAMYFCASNHGGRNSPLHFGNGTRLTVT.

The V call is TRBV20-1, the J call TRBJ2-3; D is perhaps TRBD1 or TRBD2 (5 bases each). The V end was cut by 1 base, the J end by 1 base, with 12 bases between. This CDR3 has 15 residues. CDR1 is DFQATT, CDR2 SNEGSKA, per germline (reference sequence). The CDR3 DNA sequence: TGCAGTGCTAGAGGGGGGACGGAACGCACAGATACGCAGTATTTT. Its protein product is CSARGGTERTDTQYF.

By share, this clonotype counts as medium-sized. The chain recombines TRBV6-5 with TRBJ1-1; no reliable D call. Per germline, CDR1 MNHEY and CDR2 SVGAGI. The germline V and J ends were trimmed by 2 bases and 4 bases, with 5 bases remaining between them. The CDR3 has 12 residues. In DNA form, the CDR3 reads TGTGCCAGCAGTTACGGGAGCACTGAAGCTTTCTTT. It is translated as CASSYGSTEAFF.

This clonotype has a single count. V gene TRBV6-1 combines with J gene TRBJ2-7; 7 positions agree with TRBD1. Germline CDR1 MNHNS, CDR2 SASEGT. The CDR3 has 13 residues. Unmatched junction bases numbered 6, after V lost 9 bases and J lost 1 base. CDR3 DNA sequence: TGTGCCAGTCGGATGACAGGGTCCTACGAGCAGTACTTC. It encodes CASRMTGSYEQYF.

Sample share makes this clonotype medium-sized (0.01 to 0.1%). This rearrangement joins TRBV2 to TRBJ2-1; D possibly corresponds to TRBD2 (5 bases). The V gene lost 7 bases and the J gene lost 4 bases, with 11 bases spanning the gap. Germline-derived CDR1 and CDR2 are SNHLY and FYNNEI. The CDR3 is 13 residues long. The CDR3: CASKGRTYNEQFF. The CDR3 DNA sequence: TGTGCCAGCAAGGGCAGGACTTACAATGAGCAGTTCTTC.

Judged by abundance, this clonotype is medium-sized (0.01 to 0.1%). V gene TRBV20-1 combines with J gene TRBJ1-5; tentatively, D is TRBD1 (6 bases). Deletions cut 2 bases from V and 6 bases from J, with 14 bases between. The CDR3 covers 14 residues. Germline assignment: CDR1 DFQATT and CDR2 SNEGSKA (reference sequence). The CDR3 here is CSARQGNIGQPQHF. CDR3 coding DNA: TGCAGTGCTAGACAGGGGAATATTGGTCAGCCCCAGCATTTT.

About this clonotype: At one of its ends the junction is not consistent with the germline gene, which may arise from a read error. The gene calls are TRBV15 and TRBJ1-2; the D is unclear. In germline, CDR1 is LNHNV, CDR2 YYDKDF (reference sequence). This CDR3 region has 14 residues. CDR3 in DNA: TGTGCCACCAGCAGAGATCCCCTTAACTATAGCTACACCTTC. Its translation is CATSRDPLNYSYTF.

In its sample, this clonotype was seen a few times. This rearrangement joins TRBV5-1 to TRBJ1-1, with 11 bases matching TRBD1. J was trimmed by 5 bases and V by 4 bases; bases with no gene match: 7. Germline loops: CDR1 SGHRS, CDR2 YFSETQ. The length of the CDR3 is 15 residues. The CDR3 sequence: CASSIRTGGLTEAFF. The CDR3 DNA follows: TGCGCCAGCAGCATCCGGACAGGGGGCCTAACTGAAGCTTTCTTT.

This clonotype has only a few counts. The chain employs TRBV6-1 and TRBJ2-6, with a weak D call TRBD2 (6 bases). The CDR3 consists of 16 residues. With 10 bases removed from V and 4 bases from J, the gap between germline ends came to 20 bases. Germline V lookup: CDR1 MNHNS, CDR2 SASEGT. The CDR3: CAIPPKGAGGANVLTF. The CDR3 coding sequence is TGTGCCATCCCGCCCAAAGGGGCGGGGGGGGCCAACGTCCTGACTTTC.